Included here is one T cell receptor (beta chain) sequence, with context. This clonotype was seen at least ten times. Its antigen remains undetermined. Base quality data are lacking; no much larger clone is found one base away. Lymph node samples came from the axillary draining lymph nodes of breast cancer patients. The run used an Illumina HiSeq 2000. Multiplex PCR amplification was used to generate the TCR beta chain libraries. High-throughput sequencing was used to analyze the amplified TCR beta chain products. TCRdb passed the public sequencing reads through fastp at Q25 and MiXCR, retaining productive beta sequences. Rows with a matching CDR3 protein are joined into one entry that keeps the most common DNA and genes. The sample table shows 150,000 to 200,000 distinct CDR3 sequences, and roughly 30% are seen once. The ten largest make up around 4.5% of the sample. This sample was taken from a study of breast tumors, draining lymph nodes, adjacent tissues listed by TCRdb under 2016. For the study in its entirety: In breast cancer patients, the study compared the TCR beta repertoires of tumor, adjacent nontumor tissue and axillary lymph nodes. The study was designed to assess the relationships and possible T-cell exchange between tumor, surrounding tissue and draining lymph node repertoires in human breast cancer. The paper's findings and limits, for the study overall: Tumor and nontumor tissue repertoires were significantly more similar in luminal-like than in basal-like breast cancer. The conclusion that tumor T cells originate in lymph nodes was presented as consistent with a hypothesis rather than as directly demonstrated. A scenario in which most tumor T cells derive from the lymph node and then expand within tumor tissue was judged to be consistent with the data. Tumor T-cell repertoires showed less diversity than lymph node repertoires and more diversity than nontumor tissue repertoires, and tumor T-cell repertoires showed preferential V and J gene usage.

V drops 1 base and J drops 3 bases, leaving 25 bases in between. Reading from cysteine to phenylalanine, the CDR3 counts 19 amino acids. Here the CDR3 DNA is all that survives: 57 bases in frame from base 1. Sequenced: axillary lymph node tissue. The clonotype was recovered from a female donor with breast cancer. Some clones in this sample may be carry-over from other donors' samples. The chain employs TRBV12-3 or TRBV12-4 and TRBJ2-7; the D gene is perhaps TRBD1 or TRBD2, as each covers 5 bases. The DNA sequence follows: TGTGCCAGCAGTTTAGGGAGCGTGATGAGGGGCCAGGCCCTCTACGAGCAGTACTTC. This encodes CASSLGSVMRGQALYEQYF.